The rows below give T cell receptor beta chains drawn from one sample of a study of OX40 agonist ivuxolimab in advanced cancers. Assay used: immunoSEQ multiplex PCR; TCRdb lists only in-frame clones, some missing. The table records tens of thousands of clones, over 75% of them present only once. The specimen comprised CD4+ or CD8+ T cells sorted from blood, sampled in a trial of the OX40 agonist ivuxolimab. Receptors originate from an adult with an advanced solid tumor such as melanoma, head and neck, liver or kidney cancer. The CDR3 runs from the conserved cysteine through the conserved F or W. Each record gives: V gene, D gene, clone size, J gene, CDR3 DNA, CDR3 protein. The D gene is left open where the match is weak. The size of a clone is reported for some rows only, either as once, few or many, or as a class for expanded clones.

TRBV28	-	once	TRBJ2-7	TGTGCCAGCAGTTTTACAGGGAAGACCTACGAGCAGTACTTC	CASSFTGKTYEQYF
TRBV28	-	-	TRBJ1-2	TGTGCCAGCAGTTCAAGGGTCTATGGCTACACCTTC	CASSSRVYGYTF
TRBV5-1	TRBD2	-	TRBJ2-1	TGCGCCAGCAGCAACCCTAGCGGGAGCTCTCAGTTCTTC	CASSNPSGSSQFF
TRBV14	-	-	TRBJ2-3	TGTGCCAGCAGCCAGAAGGGTAGCACAGATACGCAGTATTTT	CASSQKGSTDTQYF
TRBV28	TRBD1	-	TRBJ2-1	TGTGCCAGCAGTTTTCTGGGACAGGGATCTTCAAGGCGGTACAATGAGCAGTTCTTC	CASSFLGQGSSRRYNEQFF
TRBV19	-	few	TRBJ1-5	TGTGCCAGTAACGATCTGGATCAGCCCCAGCATTTT	CASNDLDQPQHF
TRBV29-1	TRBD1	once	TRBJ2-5	TGCAGCGCCAGACAGGGCCAAGAGACCCAGTACTTC	CSARQGQETQYF
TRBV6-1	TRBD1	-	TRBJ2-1	TGTGCCAGCAGTGATCCGGGACAGGTCTACAATGAGCAGTTCTTC	CASSDPGQVYNEQFF
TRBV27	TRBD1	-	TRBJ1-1	TGTGCCAGCAGTCTCCGGGACAGTAACACTGAAGCTTTCTTT	CASSLRDSNTEAFF
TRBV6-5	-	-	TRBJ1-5	TGTGCCAGCAGTGTCCAGAATCAGCCCCAGCATTTT	CASSVQNQPQHF
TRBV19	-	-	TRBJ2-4	TGTGCCAGTAGTGCCAAACTCCGGGAGTCGGGCATTCAGTACTTC	CASSAKLRESGIQYF
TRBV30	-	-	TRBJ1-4	TGTGCCTGGAGTGTCGGGAGGGAACTGTTTTTT	CAWSVGRELFF
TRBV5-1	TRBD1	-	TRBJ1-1	TGCGCCAGCAGCCAAAGACAGGGGAACACTGAAGCTTTCTTT	CASSQRQGNTEAFF
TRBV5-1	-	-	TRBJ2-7	TGCGCCAGCAGGGGGGGACCCGGCTCCTACGAGCAGTACTTC	CASRGGPGSYEQYF
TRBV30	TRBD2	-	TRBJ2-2	TGTGCCTCCAGGACTAGCGGGATCGGGCGGGACACCGGGGAGCTGTTTTTT	CASRTSGIGRDTGELFF
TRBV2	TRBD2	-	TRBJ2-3	TGTGCCAGCAGCAAACTAGCGGGAGGTACGCAGTATTTT	CASSKLAGGTQYF
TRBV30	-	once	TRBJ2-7	TGTGCCTGGAGCGCCAAGGGTTACGAGCAGTACTTC	CAWSAKGYEQYF
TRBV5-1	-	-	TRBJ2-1	TGCGCCAGCAGCTTACTTAACTACGACAATGAGCAGTTCTTC	CASSLLNYDNEQFF
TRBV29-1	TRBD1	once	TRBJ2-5	TGCAGCGTGCGACAGGGGGCGCATGAGACCCAGTACTTC	CSVRQGAHETQYF